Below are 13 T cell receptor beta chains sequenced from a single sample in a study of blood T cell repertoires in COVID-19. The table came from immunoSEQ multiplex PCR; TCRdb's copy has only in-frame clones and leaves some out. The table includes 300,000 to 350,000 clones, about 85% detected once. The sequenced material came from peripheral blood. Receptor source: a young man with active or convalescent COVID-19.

The CDR3 here is CASSLYGRDTEAFF. CDR3 nucleotides: TGCGCCAGCAGCTTATACGGGAGGGACACTGAAGCTTTCTTT. The genes are TRBV5-1 and TRBJ1-1; D is undetermined. In germline, CDR1 is SGHRS, CDR2 YFSETQ. CDR3 length equals 14 residues. Trimming removed 2 bases at V and 3 bases at J, with 11 bases between.

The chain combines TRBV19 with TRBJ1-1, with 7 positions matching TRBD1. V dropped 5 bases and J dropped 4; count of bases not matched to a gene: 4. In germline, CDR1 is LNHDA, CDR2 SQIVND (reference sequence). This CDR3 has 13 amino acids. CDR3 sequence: CASSATGSTEAFF. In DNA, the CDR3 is TGTGCCAGTAGTGCGACAGGGTCCACTGAAGCTTTCTTT.

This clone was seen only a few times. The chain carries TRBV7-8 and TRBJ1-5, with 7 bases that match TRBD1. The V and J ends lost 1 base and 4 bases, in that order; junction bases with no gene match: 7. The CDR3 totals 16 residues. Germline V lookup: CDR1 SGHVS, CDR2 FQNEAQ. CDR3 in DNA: TGTGCCAGCAGCTTAGTCGGGACAGTTGGTAATCAGCCCCAGCATTTT. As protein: CASSLVGTVGNQPQHF.

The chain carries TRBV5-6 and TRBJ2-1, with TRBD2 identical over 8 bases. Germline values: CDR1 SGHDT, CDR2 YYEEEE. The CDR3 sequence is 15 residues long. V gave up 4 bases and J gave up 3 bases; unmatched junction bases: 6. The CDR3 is CASSQGLGNYNEQFF. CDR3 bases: TGTGCCAGCAGCCAGGGACTAGGGAACTACAATGAGCAGTTCTTC.

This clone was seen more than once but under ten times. The CDR3 here is CASSGPGLSNQPQHF. The CDR3 DNA reads as TGTGCCAGCAGTGGTCCGGGACTGTCTAATCAGCCCCAGCATTTT. The chain carries TRBV28 and TRBJ1-5, with TRBD1 as a possible D gene (5 bases). The CDR3 consists of 15 residues. V was trimmed by 5 bases and J by 4 bases, leaving 15 bases between them. Looked up from germline, CDR1 is MDHEN and CDR2 is SYDVKM. The whole variable domain, remainder taken from reference TRBV28 and TRBJ1-5, is DVKVTQSSRYLVKRTGEKVFLECVQDMDHENMFWYRQDPGLGLRLIYFSYDVKMKEKGDIPEGYSVSREKKERFSLILESASTNQTSMYLCASSGPGLSNQPQHFGDGTRLSIL.

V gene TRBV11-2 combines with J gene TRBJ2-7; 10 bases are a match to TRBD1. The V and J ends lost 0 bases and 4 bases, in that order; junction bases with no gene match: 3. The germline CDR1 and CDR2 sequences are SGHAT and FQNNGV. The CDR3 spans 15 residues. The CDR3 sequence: CASSLERGQGYEQYF. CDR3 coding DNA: TGTGCCAGCAGCTTAGAGAGGGGACAGGGGTACGAGCAGTACTTC.

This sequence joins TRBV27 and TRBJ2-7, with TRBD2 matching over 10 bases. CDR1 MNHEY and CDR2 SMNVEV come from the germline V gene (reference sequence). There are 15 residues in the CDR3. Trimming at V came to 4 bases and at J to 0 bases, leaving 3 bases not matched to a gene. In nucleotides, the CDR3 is TGTGCCAGCAGTTCGGCTAGCGGGGGCTCCTACGAGCAGTACTTC. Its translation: CASSSASGGSYEQYF.

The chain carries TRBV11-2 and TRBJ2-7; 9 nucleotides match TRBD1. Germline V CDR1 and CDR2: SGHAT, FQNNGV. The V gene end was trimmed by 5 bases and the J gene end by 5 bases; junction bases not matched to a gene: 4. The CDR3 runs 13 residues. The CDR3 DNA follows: TGTGCCAGCAGCGCAACAGGGGGCCACGAGCAGTACTTC. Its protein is CASSATGGHEQYF.

The CDR3 coding sequence is TGTGCCAGTAGTATGGCGCGAGGCGCAGATACGCAGTATTTT. The encoded protein is CASSMARGADTQYF. The chain uses TRBV19 and TRBJ2-3; no definite D call. The germline CDR1 and CDR2 sequences are LNHDA and SQIVND (reference sequence). The CDR3 consists of 14 residues. The germline V and J ends were trimmed by 3 bases and 4 bases, with 11 bases remaining between them.

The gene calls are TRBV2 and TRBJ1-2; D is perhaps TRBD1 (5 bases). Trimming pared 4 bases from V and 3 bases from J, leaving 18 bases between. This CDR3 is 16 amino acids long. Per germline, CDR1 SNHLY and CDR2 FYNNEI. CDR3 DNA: TGTGCCAGCAGTGCTTTCGGAGGGGCGGGGGACTATGGCTACACCTTC. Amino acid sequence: CASSAFGGAGDYGYTF.

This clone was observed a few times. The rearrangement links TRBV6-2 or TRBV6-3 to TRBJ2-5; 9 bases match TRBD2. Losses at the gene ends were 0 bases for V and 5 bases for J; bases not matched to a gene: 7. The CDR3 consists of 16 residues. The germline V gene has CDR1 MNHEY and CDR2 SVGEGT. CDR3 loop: CASSYSTGLASETQYF. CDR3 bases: TGTGCCAGCAGTTACTCGACGGGACTAGCTTCGGAGACCCAGTACTTC.

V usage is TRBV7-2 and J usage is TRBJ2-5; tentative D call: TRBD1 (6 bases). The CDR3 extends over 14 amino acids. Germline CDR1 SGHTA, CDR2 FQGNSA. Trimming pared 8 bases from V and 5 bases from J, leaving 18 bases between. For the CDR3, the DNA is TGTGCCAGCGGAACGAGGGGGAACGGGGAGACCCAGTACTTC. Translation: CASGTRGNGETQYF. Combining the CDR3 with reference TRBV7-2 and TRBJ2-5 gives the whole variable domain GAGVSQSPSNKVTEKGKDVELRCDPISGHTALYWYRQSLGQGLEFLIYFQGNSAPDKSGLPSDRFSAERTGGSVSTLTIQRTQQEDSAVYLCASGTRGNGETQYFGPGTRLLVL.

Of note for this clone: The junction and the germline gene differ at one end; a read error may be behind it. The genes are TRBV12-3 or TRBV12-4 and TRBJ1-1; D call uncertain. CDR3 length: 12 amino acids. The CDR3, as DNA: TGTGCCAGCAATTTAGGCGGCACTGAAGCTTTCTTT. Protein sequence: CASNLGGTEAFF.